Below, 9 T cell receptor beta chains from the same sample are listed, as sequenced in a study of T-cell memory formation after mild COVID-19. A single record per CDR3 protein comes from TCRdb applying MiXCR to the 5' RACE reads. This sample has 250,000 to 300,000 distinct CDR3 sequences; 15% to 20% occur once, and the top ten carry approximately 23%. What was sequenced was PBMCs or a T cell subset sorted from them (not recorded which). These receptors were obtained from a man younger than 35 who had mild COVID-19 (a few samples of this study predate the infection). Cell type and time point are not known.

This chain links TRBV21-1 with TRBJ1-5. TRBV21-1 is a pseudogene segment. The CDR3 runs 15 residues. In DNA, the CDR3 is TGTGCCAGCAGCCGAGGTCCGGCTAGCAATCAGCCCCAGCATTTT. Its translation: CASSRGPASNQPQHF.

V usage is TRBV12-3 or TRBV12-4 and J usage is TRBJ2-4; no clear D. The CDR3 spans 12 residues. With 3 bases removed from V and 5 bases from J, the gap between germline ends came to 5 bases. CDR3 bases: TGTGCCAGCAGTTTGGACCAAAACATTCAGTACTTC. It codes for CASSLDQNIQYF.

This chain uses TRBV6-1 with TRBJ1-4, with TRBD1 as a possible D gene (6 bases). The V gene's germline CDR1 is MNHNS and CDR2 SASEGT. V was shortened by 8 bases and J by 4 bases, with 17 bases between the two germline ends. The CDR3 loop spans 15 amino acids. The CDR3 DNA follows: TGTGCCAGCTACACGGGGGGGGCGAGTAATGAAAAACTGTTTTTT. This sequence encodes CASYTGGASNEKLFF.

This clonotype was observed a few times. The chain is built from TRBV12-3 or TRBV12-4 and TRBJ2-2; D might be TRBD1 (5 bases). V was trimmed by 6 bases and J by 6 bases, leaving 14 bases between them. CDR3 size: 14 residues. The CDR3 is CASRNHRFPGELFF. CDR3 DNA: TGTGCCAGCAGAAACCACAGGTTCCCCGGGGAGCTGTTTTTT.

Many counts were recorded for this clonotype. CDR3: CASSYYPRTEAFF. For the CDR3, the DNA is TGTGCCAGCAGTTACTACCCCCGCACTGAAGCTTTCTTT. V usage is TRBV6-5 and J usage is TRBJ1-1; D is unresolved. This CDR3 is built from 13 residues. The germline V gene encodes CDR1 MNHEY and CDR2 SVGAGI. Trimming removed 1 base from V and 4 bases from J, with 7 bases in between.

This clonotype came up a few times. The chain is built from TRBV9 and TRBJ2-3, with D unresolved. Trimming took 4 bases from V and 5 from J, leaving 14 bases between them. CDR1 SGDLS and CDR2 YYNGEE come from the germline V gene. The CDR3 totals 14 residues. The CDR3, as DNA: TGTGCCAGCAGCCCCCCCGTAATGGTAGATACGCAGTATTTT. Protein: CASSPPVMVDTQYF.

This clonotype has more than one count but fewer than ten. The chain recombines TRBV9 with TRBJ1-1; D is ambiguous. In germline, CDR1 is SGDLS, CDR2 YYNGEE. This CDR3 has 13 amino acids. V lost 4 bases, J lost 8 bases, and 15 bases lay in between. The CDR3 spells CASSPRWDSEAFF. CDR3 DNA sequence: TGTGCCAGCAGCCCTCGCTGGGATTCAGAAGCTTTCTTT.

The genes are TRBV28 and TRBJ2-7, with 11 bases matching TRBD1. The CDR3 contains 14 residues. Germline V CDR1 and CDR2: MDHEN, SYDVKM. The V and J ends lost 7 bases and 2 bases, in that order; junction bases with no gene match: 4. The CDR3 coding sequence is TGTGCCAGCACCCCGGGACAGGGGGCCTACGAGCAGTACGTC. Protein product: CASTPGQGAYEQYV.

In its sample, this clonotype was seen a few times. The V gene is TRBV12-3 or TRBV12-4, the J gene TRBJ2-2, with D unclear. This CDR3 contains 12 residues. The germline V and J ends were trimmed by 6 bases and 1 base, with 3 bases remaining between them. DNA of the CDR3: TGTGCCAGCAGGGAGAACACCGGGGAGCTGTTTTTT. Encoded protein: CASRENTGELFF.